This TCR beta chain is from a study of CD8 T cells in Susac syndrome. The T cells that were sequenced for TCR beta were CD8+ and CD4+ cells from blood. Random hexamers served to reverse transcribe roughly 0.45 to 1 ug RNA. Multiplex PCR with immunoSEQ amplified the TCR beta CDR3 across 54 Vbeta and 13 Jbeta. One entry per CDR3 protein results from TCRdb running MiXCR on the immunoSEQ multiplex PCR reads. The table records approximately 110,000 distinct CDR3 sequences, 85% to 95% of them present only once. CDR1 and CDR2 (germline): PRHDT, FYEKMQ (reference sequence). Trimming stripped 3 bases from V and 10 bases from J, with 18 bases between. CDR3 size: 14 residues.

The gene calls are TRBV13 and TRBJ1-1; D not resolved. This receptor was obtained from a human donor with multiple sclerosis. The sample consisted of CD8+ T cells from PBMCs. The chain's CDR3 is CASSFLGPGHRAFF. CDR3 sequence (DNA): TGTGCCAGCAGCTTCCTGGGCCCCGGGCATCGAGCTTTCTTT.